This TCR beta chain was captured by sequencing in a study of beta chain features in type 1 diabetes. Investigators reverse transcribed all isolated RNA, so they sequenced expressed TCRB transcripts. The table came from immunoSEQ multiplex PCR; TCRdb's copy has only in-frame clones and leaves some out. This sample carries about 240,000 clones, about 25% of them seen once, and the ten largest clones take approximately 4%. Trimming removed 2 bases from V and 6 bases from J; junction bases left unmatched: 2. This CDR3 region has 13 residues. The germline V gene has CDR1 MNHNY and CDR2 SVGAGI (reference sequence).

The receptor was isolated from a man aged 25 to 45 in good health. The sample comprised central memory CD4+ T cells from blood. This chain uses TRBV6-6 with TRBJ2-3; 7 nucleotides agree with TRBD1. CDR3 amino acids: CASSYIQGDTQYF. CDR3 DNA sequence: TGTGCCAGCAGTTACATACAGGGGGATACGCAGTATTTT.